These 29 T cell receptor beta chains were sequenced from one sample in a study of CD8+CD57+ T cells in acquired aplastic anemia. Genomic DNA, serving as template, underwent TCR beta VDJ and CDR3 profiling. From the reads, TCRdb called clonotypes with MiXCR, one entry per CDR3 protein. This table has about 220,000 distinct CDR3 sequences, about a third appearing once. What was sequenced was sorted CD4+, CD8+, or CD8+CD57+ T cells (not recorded which) from PBMCs. These receptors originate from a human donor in good health, serving as a control.

This clonotype was seen repeatedly, ten times or more. V and J are TRBV7-2 and TRBJ1-1; no reliable D call. V was pared by 2 bases and J by 3 bases, with 7 bases between. Germline CDR1 is SGHTA and CDR2 is FQGNSA. This CDR3 spans 13 amino acids. CDR3 nucleotides: TGTGCCAGCAGCTTAATGGGAGACACTGAAGCTTTCTTT. It is translated as CASSLMGDTEAFF.

In this sample, this clonotype turned up many times. This chain uses TRBV5-1 with TRBJ2-7; TRBD2 agrees at 9 bases. Trimming took 4 bases from V and 5 from J; bases not matched to a gene: 7. CDR1 SGHRS and CDR2 YFSETQ come from the germline V gene. CDR3 length equals 14 residues. CDR3 loop: CASSPIAGVNEQYF. The CDR3 bases are TGCGCCAGCAGCCCAATAGCGGGAGTAAACGAGCAGTACTTC.

This clonotype was picked up a small number of times. The rearrangement uses TRBV19 and TRBJ2-3; D is uncertain. The V gene lost 8 bases and the J gene lost 3 bases, with 15 bases spanning the gap. The CDR3 runs to 14 residues. Germline CDR1 LNHDA, CDR2 SQIVND (reference sequence). The DNA of the CDR3 is TGTGCCAGTGACGACCCAGAACGAACAGATACGCAGTATTTT. It translates to CASDDPERTDTQYF.

In this sample, this clonotype turned up a few times. One base away lies a much larger clone, so this may be a sequencing read error. CDR3 sequence reads: CPSRGQGGTGELFF. The CDR3 DNA reads as TGTCCCAGTAGGGGACAGGGAGGAACCGGGGAGCTGTTTTTT. The genes are TRBV19 and TRBJ2-2, with 9 bases that match TRBD1. CDR1 is LNHDA, CDR2 SQIVND, per germline (reference sequence). The CDR3 runs to 14 residues.

The chain is built from TRBV20-1 and TRBJ2-5; TRBD1 matches 8 bases. The V segment lost 6 bases and the J segment 9 bases; nucleotides outside the gene matches: 18. The CDR3 extends over 15 amino acids. Looked up from germline, CDR1 is DFQATT and CDR2 is SNEGSKA (reference sequence). The CDR3 coding sequence is TGCAGTGCCTCACCTAGACAGGGGATAGGGCAGCCCCAGTACTTC. Amino acids: CSASPRQGIGQPQYF.

This clonotype was seen repeatedly, ten times or more. The chain employs TRBV5-1 and TRBJ1-2; D is possibly TRBD1 (6 bases). Deletions cut 4 bases from V and 1 base from J, with 14 bases between. This CDR3 region has 15 residues. CDR1 is SGHRS, CDR2 YFSETQ, per germline. This chain's CDR3 is CASSPAAGVNYGYTF. The CDR3 DNA sequence: TGCGCCAGCAGCCCGGCGGCAGGGGTTAACTATGGCTACACCTTC.

The genes are TRBV10-3 and TRBJ1-2; no clear D gene. Germline V lookup: CDR1 ENHRY, CDR2 SYGVKD. V was shortened by 0 bases and J by 7 bases, with 9 bases between the two germline ends. This CDR3 comprises 13 residues. In nucleotides, the CDR3 is TGTGCCATCAGTGAGTCGCAGGAGTTTGGCTACACCTTC. This sequence encodes CAISESQEFGYTF.

This clonotype showed up many times. V usage is TRBV20-1 and J usage is TRBJ2-2, with a possible D match to TRBD2 (5 bases). The CDR3 is made up of 12 amino acids. The germline CDR1 and CDR2 sequences are DFQATT and SNEGSKA (reference sequence). The germline V and J ends were trimmed by 8 bases and 5 bases, with 12 bases remaining between them. For the CDR3, the DNA is TGCAGTTCACGAGGGCGAACCGGGGAGCTGTTTTTT. Encoded protein: CSSRGRTGELFF.

This clonotype was observed at least ten times. CDR3 DNA sequence: TGTGCCACCGGGACAGGGGCCTTCTATGGCTACACCTTC. As protein: CATGTGAFYGYTF. The V and J genes are TRBV19 and TRBJ1-2; 10 positions match TRBD1. Trimming at V came to 10 bases and at J to 4 bases, leaving 6 bases not matched to a gene. Germline loops: CDR1 LNHDA, CDR2 SQIVND (reference sequence). The CDR3 sequence is 13 residues long.

CDR3 sequence: CASNDFGDRGHGYTF. The CDR3 DNA reads as TGTGCCAGTAATGATTTTGGGGACAGGGGACATGGCTACACCTTC. V and J are TRBV19 and TRBJ1-2; 10 bases map to TRBD1. Germline assignment: CDR1 LNHDA and CDR2 SQIVND (reference sequence). Losses at the gene ends were 7 bases for V and 6 bases for J; bases not matched to a gene: 11. The CDR3 has 15 residues.

The gene calls are TRBV5-1 and TRBJ2-3; D uncertain. Germline lookup yields CDR1 SGHRS and CDR2 YFSETQ. This CDR3 has 13 residues. Trimming shortened V by 0 bases and J by 5 bases, and 7 bases separated the two germline ends. The CDR3 loop reads CASSLAQRDTQYF. CDR3 bases: TGCGCCAGCAGCTTGGCTCAGAGAGATACGCAGTATTTT.

The chain links TRBV2 to TRBJ1-4; TRBD1 aligns across 7 bases. With 4 bases clipped from V and 7 bases from J, the junction kept 9 bases outside the gene matches. The CDR3 has 15 amino acids. Germline CDR1 reads SNHLY; CDR2 reads FYNNEI. The CDR3 sequence: CASSALGTVGEKLFF. CDR3 in DNA: TGTGCCAGCAGTGCCCTCGGGACAGTGGGTGAAAAACTGTTTTTT.

This clonotype has more than one count but fewer than ten. The rearrangement joins TRBV9 to TRBJ1-2; D is undetermined. This CDR3 region has 12 residues. Deletions cut 4 bases from V and 6 bases from J, with 10 bases between. Per germline, CDR1 SGDLS and CDR2 YYNGEE. CDR3 nucleotides: TGTGCCAGCAGCCCTGACGCTGATGGCTACACCTTC. This codes for CASSPDADGYTF.

This clonotype has ten or more counts. The chain carries TRBV20-1 and TRBJ1-5; possibly TRBD1 for D (5 bases). Trimming left V 6 bases short and J 2 bases short, with 14 bases between. This CDR3 spans 14 amino acids. Looked up from germline, CDR1 is DFQATT and CDR2 is SNEGSKA (reference sequence). For the CDR3, the DNA is TGCAGTGCCGACACTCTGGGGGGCAATCAGCCCCAGCATTTT. Translated, it gives CSADTLGGNQPQHF.

This chain connects TRBV11-2 to TRBJ1-3; 8 bases match TRBD1. Germline values: CDR1 SGHAT, CDR2 FQNNGV. V was pared by 0 bases and J by 2 bases, with 12 bases of the junction left unmatched. CDR3 length: 19 amino acids. CDR3 sequence reads: CASSLEVRGQGSPGNTIYF. As DNA, the CDR3 is TGTGCCAGCAGCTTAGAAGTGCGTGGACAGGGATCTCCTGGAAACACCATATATTTT.

The table lists this clonotype with many counts. V and J are TRBV20-1 and TRBJ2-7, with D hard to call. The V end was cut by 0 bases, the J end by 6 bases, with 9 bases between. The CDR3 is 12 amino acids. In germline, CDR1 is DFQATT, CDR2 SNEGSKA (reference sequence). The CDR3 loop reads CSAREKSLEQYF. The CDR3 coding sequence is TGCAGTGCTAGAGAAAAGTCCCTCGAGCAGTACTTC.

This clonotype was picked up one time. The chain uses TRBV7-6 and TRBJ2-7; D call uncertain. The V gene lost 5 bases and the J gene lost 3 bases, with 11 bases spanning the gap. The CDR3 is made up of 13 amino acids. Germline loops: CDR1 SGHVS, CDR2 FNYEAQ. DNA of the CDR3: TGTGCCAGCAGCCCCCTGGACGGCTACGAGCAGTACTTC. It codes for CASSPLDGYEQYF.

The table lists this clonotype with a count of one. The chain carries TRBV15 and TRBJ2-3; TRBD1 agrees at 9 bases. V was pared by 3 bases and J by 0 bases, with 4 bases of the junction left unmatched. Germline CDR1 LNHNV, CDR2 YYDKDF (reference sequence). This CDR3 has 16 amino acids. The CDR3 DNA sequence: TGTGCCACCAGCAGGGACAGGGGATCGAGCACAGATACGCAGTATTTT. It yields the protein CATSRDRGSSTDTQYF.

A single count supports this clonotype. Mismatch with germline at one junction end may stem from a read error. The gene calls are TRBV7-2 and TRBJ2-2; D remains ambiguous. Germline V gives CDR1 SGHTA, CDR2 FQGNSA. The CDR3 loop spans 14 amino acids. CDR3 loop: CPSSLVGITGELFF. DNA for the CDR3: TGTCCCAGCAGCTTAGTGGGCATCACCGGGGAGCTGTTTTTT.

This clonotype was observed many times. The rearrangement links TRBV11-2 to TRBJ1-1; 7 bases align to TRBD1. Germline CDR1 and CDR2: SGHAT and FQNNGV. The V segment lost 3 bases and the J segment 1 base; nucleotides outside the gene matches: 11. CDR3 length equals 17 residues. CDR3 nucleotide sequence: TGTGCCAGCAGCTTTCGTTGGACAGGAGGAAGGAACACTGAAGCTTTCTTT. Protein product: CASSFRWTGGRNTEAFF.

As regards this clonotype: The junction shows a germline mismatch at one end, possibly a read error. V gene TRBV20-1 combines with J gene TRBJ2-7; the D gene is possibly TRBD2 (6 bases). The CDR3 loop spans 17 amino acids. Germline CDR1 reads DFQATT; CDR2 reads SNEGSKA (reference sequence). The CDR3 sequence: CSAGDIPWRDRWYEQYF. The DNA for the CDR3 is TGCAGTGCTGGAGACATCCCCTGGCGGGATAGGTGGTACGAGCAGTACTTC.

This clonotype has a count of ten or more. V usage is TRBV2 and J usage is TRBJ2-2, with D possibly being TRBD1 (6 bases). Germline lookup yields CDR1 SNHLY and CDR2 FYNNEI. The V and J ends lost 6 bases and 8 bases respectively, with 10 bases between them. The CDR3 sequence is 12 residues long. CDR3 region: CASRKQGGELFF. Written as DNA, the CDR3 is TGTGCCAGCAGAAAACAGGGTGGGGAGCTGTTTTTT.

A remark on this clonotype: Possible read error: a much larger clone is one base away. Without the conserved terminal phenylalanine or tryptophan, this CDR3 likely stems from a read error. The chain joins TRBV11-2 to TRBJ2-3, with D uncertain. The CDR3 totals 14 residues. The V end was cut by 5 bases, the J end by 0 bases, with 9 bases between. Germline CDR1 reads SGHAT; CDR2 reads FQNNGV. CDR3 protein: CASSIATSTDTQYS. For the CDR3, the DNA is TGTGCCAGCAGCATAGCCACTAGCACAGATACGCAGTATTCT.

The chain links TRBV10-3 to TRBJ1-1; D is ambiguous. The CDR3 sequence is 14 residues long. Germline CDR1 and CDR2: ENHRY and SYGVKD. Between the trimmed V and J ends, which lost 3 bases and 1 base, there was a span of 9 bases. The CDR3 loop reads CAISDNRENTEAFF. The CDR3 nucleotides are TGTGCCATCAGTGACAATAGGGAGAACACTGAAGCTTTCTTT.

The sample holds one count of this clonotype. The chain has TRBV4-1 and TRBJ2-1; D remains unclear. CDR1 is MGHRA, CDR2 YSYEKL, per germline. The CDR3 is 15 residues long. V was pared by 4 bases and J by 4 bases, with 14 bases between. CDR3 DNA sequence: TGCGCCAGCAGCCCCCGAAGTATCCGGTACAATGAGCAGTTCTTC. Protein product: CASSPRSIRYNEQFF.

This clonotype was counted ten times or more. The rearrangement uses TRBV20-1 and TRBJ2-1, with D possibly matching TRBD2 (5 bases). Germline V gives CDR1 DFQATT, CDR2 SNEGSKA (reference sequence). There are 15 residues in the CDR3. V was clipped by 4 bases and J by 10 bases, with 23 bases between them. The CDR3 loop reads CSAIAADFTIREQFF. Here the CDR3 DNA reads TGCAGTGCTATTGCAGCGGACTTCACCATCCGGGAGCAGTTCTTC.

At least ten counts were recorded for this clonotype. This rearrangement joins TRBV20-1 to TRBJ2-1; 10 bases map to TRBD1. The CDR3 contains 15 residues. The V gene end was trimmed by 3 bases and the J gene end by 6 bases; junction bases not matched to a gene: 8. Germline loops: CDR1 DFQATT, CDR2 SNEGSKA (reference sequence). The CDR3: CSASDRDRGSNEQFF. The CDR3 nucleotides are TGCAGTGCTAGTGACCGGGACAGGGGCTCCAATGAGCAGTTCTTC.

This clonotype was detected many times. The rearrangement uses TRBV9 and TRBJ1-2, with TRBD1 as a possible D gene (5 bases). Germline CDR1 reads SGDLS; CDR2 reads YYNGEE. Deletions cut 0 bases from V and 8 bases from J, with 14 bases between. The CDR3 has 14 residues. CDR3 sequence reads: CASSVAGGTTGYTF. The CDR3, as DNA: TGTGCCAGCAGCGTAGCTGGGGGGACTACCGGCTACACCTTC. Drawing the rest from reference TRBV9 and TRBJ1-2, the complete variable domain is DSGVTQTPKHLITATGQRVTLRCSPRSGDLSVYWYQQSLDQGLQFLIQYYNGEERAKGNILERFSAQQFPDLHSELNLSSLELGDSALYFCASSVAGGTTGYTFGSGTRLTVV.

The chain uses TRBV27 and TRBJ2-1; D is perhaps TRBD1 or TRBD2 (6 bases each). CDR3 size: 15 residues. V was clipped by 6 bases and J by 4 bases, with 16 bases between them. Germline assignment: CDR1 MNHEY and CDR2 SMNVEV (reference sequence). CDR3 sequence: CASRGGGGAYNEQFF. The CDR3 nucleotides are TGTGCCAGCAGGGGGGGTGGGGGCGCTTACAATGAGCAGTTCTTC.